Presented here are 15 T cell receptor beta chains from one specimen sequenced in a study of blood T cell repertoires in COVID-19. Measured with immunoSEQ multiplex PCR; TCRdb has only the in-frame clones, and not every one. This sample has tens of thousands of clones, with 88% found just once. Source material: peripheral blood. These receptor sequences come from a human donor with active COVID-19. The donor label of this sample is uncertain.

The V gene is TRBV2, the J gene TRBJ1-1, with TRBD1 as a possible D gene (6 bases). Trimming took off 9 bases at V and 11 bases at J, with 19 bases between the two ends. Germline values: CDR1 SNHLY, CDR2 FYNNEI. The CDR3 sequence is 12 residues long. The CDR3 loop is CARGQGLSLAFF. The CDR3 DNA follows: TGTGCCAGGGGTCAGGGGCTCAGTTTGGCTTTCTTT.

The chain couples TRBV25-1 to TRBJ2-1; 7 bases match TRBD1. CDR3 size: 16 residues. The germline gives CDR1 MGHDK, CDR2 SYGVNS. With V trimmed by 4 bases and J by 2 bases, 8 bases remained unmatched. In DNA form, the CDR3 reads TGTGCCAGCAGTGGGGGGTCGGGACAGACCTACAATGAGCAGTTCTTC. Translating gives CASSGGSGQTYNEQFF.

CDR3 region: CASSGVGDNQPQHF. DNA for the CDR3: TGTGCCAGCAGCGGTGTAGGGGACAATCAGCCCCAGCATTTT. The chain joins TRBV25-1 to TRBJ1-5; D perhaps matches TRBD1 (5 bases). The CDR3 runs 14 residues. The V gene's germline CDR1 is MGHDK and CDR2 SYGVNS. V was shortened by 6 bases and J by 3 bases, with 12 bases between the two germline ends.

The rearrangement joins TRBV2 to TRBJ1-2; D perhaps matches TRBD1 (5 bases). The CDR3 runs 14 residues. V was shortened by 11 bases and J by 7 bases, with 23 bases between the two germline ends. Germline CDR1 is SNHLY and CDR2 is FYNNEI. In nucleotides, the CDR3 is TGTGCCGTGTCCGTGGGGGGGAGTTTCTCTGGCTACACCTTC. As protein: CAVSVGGSFSGYTF.

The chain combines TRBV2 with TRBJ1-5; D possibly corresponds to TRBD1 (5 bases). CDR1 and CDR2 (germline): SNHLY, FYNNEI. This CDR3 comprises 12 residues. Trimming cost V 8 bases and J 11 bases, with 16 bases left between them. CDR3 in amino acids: CASGLGPGAQHF. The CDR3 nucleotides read TGTGCCAGCGGATTGGGGCCGGGGGCCCAGCATTTT.

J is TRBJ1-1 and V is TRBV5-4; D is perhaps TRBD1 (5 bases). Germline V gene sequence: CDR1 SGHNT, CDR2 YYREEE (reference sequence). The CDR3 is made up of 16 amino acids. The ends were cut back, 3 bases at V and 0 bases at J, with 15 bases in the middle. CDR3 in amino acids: CASSSPSQGVNTEAFF. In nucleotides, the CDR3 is TGTGCCAGCAGCTCCCCCTCCCAAGGGGTGAACACTGAAGCTTTCTTT.

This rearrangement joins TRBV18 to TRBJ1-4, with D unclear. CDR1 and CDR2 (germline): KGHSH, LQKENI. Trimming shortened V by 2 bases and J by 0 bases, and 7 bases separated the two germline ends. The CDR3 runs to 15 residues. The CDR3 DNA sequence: TGTGCCAGCTCACCATTCGAGGCAACTAATGAAAAACTGTTTTTT. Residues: CASSPFEATNEKLFF.

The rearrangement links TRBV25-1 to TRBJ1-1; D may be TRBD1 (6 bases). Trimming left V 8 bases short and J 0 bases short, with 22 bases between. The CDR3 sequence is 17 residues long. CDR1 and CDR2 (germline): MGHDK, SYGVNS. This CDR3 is CASVCGARGRMNTEAFF. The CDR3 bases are TGTGCCAGCGTCTGTGGGGCCAGGGGTCGCATGAACACTGAAGCTTTCTTT.

Here the CDR3 reads CASSPAPTGYYEQYF. The DNA of the CDR3 is TGCGCCAGCAGCCCAGCCCCCACAGGGTACTACGAGCAGTACTTC. The gene calls are TRBV5-1 and TRBJ2-7; possibly TRBD1 for D (6 bases). With 4 bases removed from V and 3 bases from J, the gap between germline ends came to 17 bases. The CDR3 runs to 15 residues. Germline V gene lookup returns CDR1 SGHRS and CDR2 YFSETQ.

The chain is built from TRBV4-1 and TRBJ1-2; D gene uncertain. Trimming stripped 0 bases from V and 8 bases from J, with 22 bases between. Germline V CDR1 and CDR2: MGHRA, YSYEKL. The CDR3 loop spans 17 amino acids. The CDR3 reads CASSQDPTGHPAKGYTF. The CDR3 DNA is TGCGCCAGCAGCCAAGACCCAACTGGGCACCCCGCGAAGGGCTACACCTTC.

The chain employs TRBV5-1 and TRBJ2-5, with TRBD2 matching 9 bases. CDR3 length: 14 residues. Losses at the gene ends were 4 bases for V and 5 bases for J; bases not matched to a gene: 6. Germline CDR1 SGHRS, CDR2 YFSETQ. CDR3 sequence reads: CASSEPGLAETQYF. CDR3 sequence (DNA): TGCGCCAGCAGCGAGCCGGGACTAGCTGAGACCCAGTACTTC.

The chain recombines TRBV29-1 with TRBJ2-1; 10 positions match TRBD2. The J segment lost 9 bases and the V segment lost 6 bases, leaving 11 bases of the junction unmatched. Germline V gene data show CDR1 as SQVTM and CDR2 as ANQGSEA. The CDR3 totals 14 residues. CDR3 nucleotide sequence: TGCAGCGTCGGGACTAGCGCGAACGATATTGAGCAGTTCTTC. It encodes CSVGTSANDIEQFF.

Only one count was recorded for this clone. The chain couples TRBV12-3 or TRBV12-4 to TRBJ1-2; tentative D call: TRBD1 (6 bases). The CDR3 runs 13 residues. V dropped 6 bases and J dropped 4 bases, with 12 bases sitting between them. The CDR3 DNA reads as TGTGCCAGCAGCCGAGGGGGAAGCTATGGCTACACCTTC. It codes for CASSRGGSYGYTF.

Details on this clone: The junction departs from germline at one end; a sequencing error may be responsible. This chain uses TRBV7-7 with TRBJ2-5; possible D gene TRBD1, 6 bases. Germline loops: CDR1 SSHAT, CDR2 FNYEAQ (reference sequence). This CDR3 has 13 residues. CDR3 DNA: TGTGCTAGCAGCTTAGTACAGGGAGAGACCCAGTACTTC. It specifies CASSLVQGETQYF.

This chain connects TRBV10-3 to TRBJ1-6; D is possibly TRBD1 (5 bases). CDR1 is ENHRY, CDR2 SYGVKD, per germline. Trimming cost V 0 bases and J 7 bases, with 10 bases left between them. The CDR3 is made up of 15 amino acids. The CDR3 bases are TGTGCCATCAGTGAGTCGATAGGACACAATTCACCCCTCCACTTT. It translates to CAISESIGHNSPLHF.